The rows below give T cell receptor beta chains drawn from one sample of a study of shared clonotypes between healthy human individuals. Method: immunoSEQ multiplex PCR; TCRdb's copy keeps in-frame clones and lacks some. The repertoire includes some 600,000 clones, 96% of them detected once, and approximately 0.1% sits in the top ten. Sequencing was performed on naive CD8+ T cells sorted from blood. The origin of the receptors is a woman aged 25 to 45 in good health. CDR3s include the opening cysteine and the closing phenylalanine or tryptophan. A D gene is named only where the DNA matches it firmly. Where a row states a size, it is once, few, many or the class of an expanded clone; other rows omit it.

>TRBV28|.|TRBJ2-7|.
TGTGCCAGCAGTTTCCCTGGCGGGTTGAACGAGCAGTACTTC
CASSFPGGLNEQYF
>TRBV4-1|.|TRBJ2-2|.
TGCGCCAGCAGCCAAGATATCACCGGGGAGCTGTTTTTT
CASSQDITGELFF
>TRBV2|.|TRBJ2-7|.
TGTGCCAGCAGTGAACACAGGGAGGGGGACGAGCAGTACTTC
CASSEHREGDEQYF
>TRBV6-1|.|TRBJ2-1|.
TGTGCCAGCAGTGACAGGAGTAGCTTGAGCTCCTACAATGAGCAGTTCTTC
CASSDRSSLSSYNEQFF
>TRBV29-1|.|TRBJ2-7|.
TGCAGCGTCCTGACAGGCCTAACCTACGAGCAGTACTTC
CSVLTGLTYEQYF
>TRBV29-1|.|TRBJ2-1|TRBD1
TGCAGCGTTGAAGGAGACAGGGCCAGCTCCTACAATGAGCAGTTCTTC
CSVEGDRASSYNEQFF
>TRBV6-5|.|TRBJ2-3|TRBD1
TGTGCCAGCAGTTACGTGCCAGGGGGAACAGATACGCAGTATTTT
CASSYVPGGTDTQYF
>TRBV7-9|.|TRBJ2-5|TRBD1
TGTGCCAGCAGCTTAGGTGTTGGGACAGGATGGGAGACCCAGTACTTC
CASSLGVGTGWETQYF
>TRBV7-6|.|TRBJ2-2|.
TGTGCCAGCAGCCCCCTCCTAACGGGAGTTGCGGGCACCGGGGAGCTGTTTTTT
CASSPLLTGVAGTGELFF
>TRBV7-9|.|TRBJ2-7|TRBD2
TGTGCCAGCAGCTTCCTTTTAGCGGGAGTCTTGGGCGAGCAGTACTTC
CASSFLLAGVLGEQYF
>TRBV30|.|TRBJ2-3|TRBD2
TGTGCCTGGAGTGGTGGACTAGCACTCACAGATACGCAGTATTTT
CAWSGGLALTDTQYF
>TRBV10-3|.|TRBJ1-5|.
TGTGCCATCAGTGTCGGAGGTTTGAATCAGCCCCAGCATTTT
CAISVGGLNQPQHF
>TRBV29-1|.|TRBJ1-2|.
TGCAGCGTTCCCGATCGTGATTATGGCTACACCTTC
CSVPDRDYGYTF
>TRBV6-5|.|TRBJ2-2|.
TGTGCCACCAGATGGTACGGGGCCGCGGCGGAGCTGTTTTTT
CATRWYGAAAELFF
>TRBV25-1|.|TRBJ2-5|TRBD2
TGTGCCAGCAGTGAACCCTCGACTAGCGGGGGACGTGAGACCCAGTACTTC
CASSEPSTSGGRETQYF
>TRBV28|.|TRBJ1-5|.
TGTGCCAGCACTTTCCAGGCTAGCAATCAGCCCCAGCATTTT
CASTFQASNQPQHF
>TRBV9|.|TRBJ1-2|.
TGTGCCAGCAGCGCCCTTCCCGGTGGTGACTACACCTTC
CASSALPGGDYTF
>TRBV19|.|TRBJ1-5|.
TGTGCCAGTAGTGGGGGGGCAGGGGAAAAGGAAAATCAGCCCCAGCATTTT
CASSGGAGEKENQPQHF
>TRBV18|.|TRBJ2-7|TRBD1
TGTGCCAGCTCACCGGGACAGGGGTACTACGAGCAGTACTTC
CASSPGQGYYEQYF
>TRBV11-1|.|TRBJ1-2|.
TGTGCCAGCAGCCCTTTGGGGGACACCTATGGCTACACCTTC
CASSPLGDTYGYTF
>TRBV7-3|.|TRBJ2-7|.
TGTGCCAGCAGCTTTGGTGCTGGAGAATACTACGAGCAGTACTTC
CASSFGAGEYYEQYF
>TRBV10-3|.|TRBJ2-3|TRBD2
TGTGCCATCAGTGAGTCCCCTGCGGGAGGGCCCCCGACAGATACGCAGTATTTT
CAISESPAGGPPTDTQYF
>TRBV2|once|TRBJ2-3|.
TGTGCCATCCTCGTTGGCGGTGGCAGACCTATTAGCACAGATACGCAGTATTTT
CAILVGGGRPISTDTQYF
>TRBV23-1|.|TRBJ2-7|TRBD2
TGCGCCAGCACACTACTAGCGAGCTCCTACGAGCAGTACTTC
CASTLLASSYEQYF
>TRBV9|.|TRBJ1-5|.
TGTGCCAGCAGCGAAAGCGGGTTCTTGAATCAGCCCCAGCATTTT
CASSESGFLNQPQHF
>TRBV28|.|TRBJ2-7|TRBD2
TGTGCCAGCAGTTTTCTACTAGCGGGAGGGAAGAACGTCCTCGAGCAGTACTTC
CASSFLLAGGKNVLEQYF
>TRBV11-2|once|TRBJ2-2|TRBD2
TGTGCCAGCAGCCCGATTAGCGGGAGTAAAGGGGAGCTGTTTTTT
CASSPISGSKGELFF
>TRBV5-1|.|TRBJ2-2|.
TGCGCCAGCAGCCCACCGGGGGTGAAGGGCGACACCGGGGAGCTGTTTTTT
CASSPPGVKGDTGELFF
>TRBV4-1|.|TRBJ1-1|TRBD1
TGCGCCAGCAGCCAGGGACAGGGGGCGGGAACTGAAGCTTTCTTT
CASSQGQGAGTEAFF
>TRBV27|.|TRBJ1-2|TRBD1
TGTGCCAGCGGCCGGACAGGGGTCTTATCAGATGGCTACACCTTC
CASGRTGVLSDGYTF
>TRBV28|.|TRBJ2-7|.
TGTGCCAGCAGCCACCCCTACGAGCAGTACTTC
CASSHPYEQYF
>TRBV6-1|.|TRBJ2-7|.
TGTGCCAGCAGCGAGTACCCTCAGTACGAGCAGTACTTC
CASSEYPQYEQYF
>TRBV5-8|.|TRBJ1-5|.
TGTGCCAGCAGCTTAGGACAACTCAATCAGCCCCAGCATTTT
CASSLGQLNQPQHF
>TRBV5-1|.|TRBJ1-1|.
TGCGCCAGCAGCCCTACTAATTTGGGCTGGCCTGAAGCTTTCTTT
CASSPTNLGWPEAFF
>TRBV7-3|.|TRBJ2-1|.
TGTGCCAGCAGCTTAGAGGCAGGGGTCGAACACAATGAGCAGTTCTTC
CASSLEAGVEHNEQFF
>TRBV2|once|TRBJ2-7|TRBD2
TGTGCCAGCAGTTCCGGACTAGCGGGTACCTACGAGCAGTACTTC
CASSSGLAGTYEQYF
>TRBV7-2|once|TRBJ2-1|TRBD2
TGTGCCAGCAGCCCAGGACTAGCGGTGAGCTCCTACAATGAGCAGTTCTTC
CASSPGLAVSSYNEQFF
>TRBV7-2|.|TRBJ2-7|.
TGTGCCAGCAGCCCCGGTCTTTTGTGGGAGCAGTACTTC
CASSPGLLWEQYF
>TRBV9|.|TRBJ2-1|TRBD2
TGTGCCAGCAGCGTAGCACTAGCGGGAATCAATGAGCAGTTCTTC
CASSVALAGINEQFF
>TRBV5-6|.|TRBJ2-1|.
TGTGCCAGCAGCTTGCCATTCAATGAGCAGTTCTTC
CASSLPFNEQFF
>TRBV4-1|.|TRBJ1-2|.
TGCGCCAGCAGCCAAGTCTGGACTAACTATGGCTACACCTTC
CASSQVWTNYGYTF
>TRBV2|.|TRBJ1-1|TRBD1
TGTGCCACGGACAGGGGGCAGCCACTGAACACTGAAGCTTTCTTT
CATDRGQPLNTEAFF
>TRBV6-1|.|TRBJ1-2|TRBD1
TGTGCCAGCAGTGACAGGGGGCCCGGCTATGGCTACACCTTC
CASSDRGPGYGYTF
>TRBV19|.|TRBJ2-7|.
TGTGCCAGTAGCCCCGGACCTTACTACGAGCAGTACTTC
CASSPGPYYEQYF
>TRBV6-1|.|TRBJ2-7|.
TGTGCCAGCACCTCCCCCCGGGACACTTCCTACGAGCAGTACTTC
CASTSPRDTSYEQYF